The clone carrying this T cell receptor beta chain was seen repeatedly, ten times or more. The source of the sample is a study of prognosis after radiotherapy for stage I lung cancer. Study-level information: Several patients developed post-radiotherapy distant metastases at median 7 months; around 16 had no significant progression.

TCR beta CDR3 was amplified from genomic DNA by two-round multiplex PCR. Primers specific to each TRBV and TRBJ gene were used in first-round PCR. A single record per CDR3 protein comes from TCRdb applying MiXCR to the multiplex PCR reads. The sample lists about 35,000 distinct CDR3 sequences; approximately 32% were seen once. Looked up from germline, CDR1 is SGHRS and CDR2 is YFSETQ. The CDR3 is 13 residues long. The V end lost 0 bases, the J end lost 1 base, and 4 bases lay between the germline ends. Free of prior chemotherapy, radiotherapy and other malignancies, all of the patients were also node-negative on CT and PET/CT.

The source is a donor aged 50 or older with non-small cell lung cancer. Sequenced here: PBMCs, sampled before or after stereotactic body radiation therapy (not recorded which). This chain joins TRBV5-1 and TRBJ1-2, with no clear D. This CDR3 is CASSLDDNYGYTF. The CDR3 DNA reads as TGCGCCAGCAGCTTGGATGATAACTATGGCTACACCTTC.